The following is a T cell receptor beta chain sequence with its context. This entry belongs to a study of blood T cells in healthy people across ages. Per the germline V gene, CDR1 is KGHDR and CDR2 is SFDVKD. The germline V and J ends were trimmed by 1 base and 4 bases, with 6 bases remaining between them. There are 13 residues in the CDR3. A second PCR of 7 to 11 cycles used a sample-barcoded 5' primer and a J-beta primer mix. TCRdb re-called the 5' RACE reads through MiXCR, storing one row per CDR3 protein. Of fewer than 1,200,000 distinct CDR3 sequences listed, around 25% were seen once; the top ten hold around 0.7%. These records were also assigned to another study, of T cells of mothers and their children. That report adds: Related pairs of mothers and children showed slightly higher, non-significant overlap versus unrelated pairs.

The chain employs TRBV24-1 and TRBJ2-5; D call uncertain. The sample comprised blood. The sequence derives from a girl aged 2-9 years in good health. This CDR3 is CATSDFDSETQYF. The CDR3 DNA reads TGTGCCACCAGTGATTTTGACTCAGAGACCCAGTACTTC.